Listed here are 22 T cell receptor beta chains from one sample, sequenced in a study of shared clonotypes between healthy human individuals. Repertoires were generated with immunoSEQ multiplex PCR, while TCRdb's copy carries only in-frame clones and drops some. Of some 2,100,000 clones listed, about 93% are singletons. Naivety among CD8 cells was defined by CD45RO negativity and positive CCR7 selection, thereby excluding terminally differentiated effector memory CD45RA+ cells. The sample comprised naive CD8+ T cells from PBMCs. These receptors were obtained from a man in his late teens or twenties in good health. Some clones in this sample may be carry-over from other donors' samples.

The chain has TRBV27 and TRBJ1-1, with D possibly matching TRBD1 (6 bases). Deletions cut 6 bases from V and 1 base from J, with 21 bases between. Germline V gene lookup returns CDR1 MNHEY and CDR2 SMNVEV (reference sequence). The CDR3 length is 17 residues. The CDR3 nucleotides read TGTGCCAGCAGCCCGAGGGGGACATGGGGTAAGAACACTGAAGCTTTCTTT. This sequence encodes CASSPRGTWGKNTEAFF.

The chain has TRBV11-2 and TRBJ1-1; D unresolved. V shed 5 bases and J shed 8 bases, with 12 bases lying between them. Per the germline V gene, CDR1 is SGHAT and CDR2 is FQNNGV. CDR3 size: 12 residues. CDR3 protein: CASSPSGREAFF. Written as DNA, the CDR3 is TGTGCCAGCAGCCCCTCCGGCAGGGAAGCTTTCTTT.

The chain carries TRBV4-1 and TRBJ2-3, with 11 bases matching TRBD2. Looked up from germline, CDR1 is MGHRA and CDR2 is YSYEKL. CDR3 size: 17 residues. With V trimmed by 3 bases and J by 5 bases, 10 bases remained unmatched. Written as DNA, the CDR3 is TGCGCCAGCAGCCATGGGGGGACTAGCGGCCGGGGAGATACGCAGTATTTT. Residues: CASSHGGTSGRGDTQYF.

The chain couples TRBV19 to TRBJ2-5; no clear D. Trimming shortened V by 0 bases and J by 5 bases, and 10 bases separated the two germline ends. Per germline, CDR1 LNHDA and CDR2 SQIVND (reference sequence). This CDR3 region has 14 residues. Here the CDR3 reads CASSIDPRLETQYF. CDR3 coding DNA: TGTGCCAGTAGTATAGACCCCCGACTGGAGACCCAGTACTTC. The variable domain in full, with the rest retrieved from reference TRBV19 and TRBJ2-5, is DGGITQSPKYLFRKEGQNVTLSCEQNLNHDAMYWYRQDPGQGLRLIYYSQIVNDFQKGDIAEGYSVSREKKESFPLTVTSAQKNPTAFYLCASSIDPRLETQYFGPGTRLLVL.

The chain's CDR3 is CASSVSGRRSYEQYF. The CDR3 DNA sequence: TGTGCCAGCAGTGTTAGCGGGAGGCGCTCCTACGAGCAGTACTTC. V gene TRBV6-5 combines with J gene TRBJ2-7, with 10 positions matching TRBD2. Trimming removed 5 bases from V and 0 bases from J; junction bases left unmatched: 4. The CDR3 has 15 residues. CDR1 and CDR2 from the germline V gene are MNHEY and SVGAGI.

V usage is TRBV5-1 and J usage is TRBJ2-1, with D uncertain. The V gene lost 3 bases and the J gene lost 5 bases, with 6 bases spanning the gap. CDR1 and CDR2 from the germline V gene are SGHRS and YFSETQ. This CDR3 has 12 amino acids. The DNA of the CDR3 is TGCGCCAGCAGCTCCCTCGACAATGAGCAGTTCTTC. Protein: CASSSLDNEQFF.

The chain recombines TRBV19 with TRBJ2-7; D perhaps matches TRBD1 (5 bases). CDR1 LNHDA and CDR2 SQIVND come from the germline V gene (reference sequence). The V end lost 3 bases, the J end lost 0 bases, and 9 bases lay between the germline ends. The CDR3 totals 14 residues. The CDR3 is CASSIGAASYEQYF. CDR3 nucleotide sequence: TGTGCCAGTAGTATTGGGGCGGCCTCCTACGAGCAGTACTTC.

This rearrangement joins TRBV27 to TRBJ1-3; maybe TRBD1 (5 bases). CDR1 is MNHEY, CDR2 SMNVEV, per germline (reference sequence). This CDR3 is built from 16 residues. V was shortened by 5 bases and J by 0 bases, with 14 bases between the two germline ends. In nucleotides, the CDR3 is TGTGCCAGCAGTGTCTCGGGGGACCACTCTGGAAACACCATATATTTT. It codes for CASSVSGDHSGNTIYF.

V gene TRBV5-6 combines with J gene TRBJ2-1; 7 bases map to TRBD2. The CDR3 length is 11 residues. The ends lost 7 bases at V and 5 bases at J; junction bases unmatched: 0. CDR1 and CDR2 (germline): SGHDT, YYEEEE. CDR3 in amino acids: CASGTNNEQFF. As DNA, the CDR3 is TGTGCCAGCGGGACTAACAATGAGCAGTTCTTC.

The chain couples TRBV7-9 to TRBJ1-2, with 10 bases identical to TRBD1. V shed 5 bases, J shed 8 bases, and the junction held 11 bases outside the gene matches. The germline V gene encodes CDR1 SEHNR and CDR2 FQNEAQ (reference sequence). The CDR3 totals 15 residues. The CDR3 sequence: CASSDRDRGIRGYTF. The CDR3 DNA follows: TGTGCCAGCAGCGACCGGGACAGGGGTATTAGAGGCTACACCTTC. Supplemented by reference TRBV7-9 and TRBJ1-2, the full variable domain reads DTGVSQNPRHKITKRGQNVTFRCDPISEHNRLYWYRQTLGQGPEFLTYFQNEAQLEKSRLLSDRFSAERPKGSFSTLEIQRTEQGDSAMYLCASSDRDRGIRGYTFGSGTRLTVV.

The rearrangement links TRBV27 to TRBJ1-2; D possibly corresponds to TRBD1 (6 bases). Trimming stripped 8 bases from V and 2 bases from J, with 15 bases between. The CDR3 runs 14 residues. Germline V CDR1 and CDR2: MNHEY, SMNVEV (reference sequence). As DNA, the CDR3 is TGTGCCAGCTCCCCGGGGGGGGCCAACTATGGCTACACCTTC. Translating it yields CASSPGGANYGYTF.

The chain employs TRBV4-1 and TRBJ2-3; 7 bases fit TRBD2. V was pared by 4 bases and J by 0 bases, with 4 bases of the junction left unmatched. In germline, CDR1 is MGHRA, CDR2 YSYEKL. CDR3 size: 15 residues. The CDR3 spells CASSPYSGSTDTQYF. The CDR3 nucleotides read TGCGCCAGCAGCCCCTATAGCGGGAGCACAGATACGCAGTATTTT.

This sequence joins TRBV27 and TRBJ1-2; weak D call: TRBD1 (5 bases). The V gene lost 6 bases and the J gene lost 4 bases, with 24 bases spanning the gap. The CDR3 has 17 amino acids. The V gene's germline CDR1 is MNHEY and CDR2 SMNVEV (reference sequence). The CDR3: CASSPLLGPTDGYGYTF. The CDR3 DNA reads as TGTGCCAGCAGCCCCCTTCTGGGACCAACCGATGGCTATGGCTACACCTTC.

The genes are TRBV10-3 and TRBJ2-5, with 11 bases matching TRBD1. The CDR3 loop spans 15 amino acids. Per the germline V gene, CDR1 is ENHRY and CDR2 is SYGVKD. With 6 bases clipped from V and 3 bases from J, the junction kept 6 bases outside the gene matches. The CDR3 DNA is TGTGCCATCAGGGAGGACAGGGGGCTGAAAGAGACCCAGTACTTC. The encoded protein is CAIREDRGLKETQYF.

On this clone itself: The sample carries other DNA sequences with the same CDR3. V gene TRBV6-5 combines with J gene TRBJ2-1; 8 bases fit TRBD2. The CDR3 totals 14 residues. The germline CDR1 and CDR2 sequences are MNHEY and SVGAGI. The ends lost 2 bases at V and 4 bases at J; junction bases unmatched: 1. In nucleotides, the CDR3 is TGTGCCAGCAGTTACCGGGAGGGGTACAATGAGCAGTTCTTC. It translates to CASSYREGYNEQFF.

This rearrangement joins TRBV19 to TRBJ1-2; D unclear. Between the trimmed V and J ends, which lost 3 bases and 4 bases, there was a span of 12 bases. CDR3 length equals 14 residues. CDR1 is LNHDA, CDR2 SQIVND, per germline (reference sequence). Here the CDR3 reads CASSMRDRGYGYTF. The CDR3 nucleotides are TGTGCCAGTAGTATGAGGGATCGAGGCTATGGCTACACCTTC.

This rearrangement joins TRBV5-1 to TRBJ2-2, with 14 bases aligning to TRBD2. The CDR3 has 17 amino acids. CDR1 is SGHRS, CDR2 YFSETQ, per germline. V was pared by 2 bases and J by 5 bases, with 5 bases of the junction left unmatched. CDR3 in amino acids: CASSLTGLAGVTGELFF. CDR3 nucleotide sequence: TGCGCCAGCAGCTTAACGGGACTAGCGGGAGTTACCGGGGAGCTGTTTTTT.

This clone appeared once. The chain uses TRBV21-1 and TRBJ2-5; the table assigns TRBD2, which was not confirmed against the DNA. TRBV21-1 is classified as a pseudogene. The CDR3 consists of 13 residues. The CDR3 is CASSNGLAGLQYF. The CDR3 DNA is TGTGCCAGCAGCAACGGACTAGCGGGCCTACAGTACTTC.

The J gene is TRBJ2-3, the V gene TRBV28, with a tentative D call TRBD2 (6 bases). Looked up from germline, CDR1 is MDHEN and CDR2 is SYDVKM. The CDR3 runs to 17 residues. V was pared by 5 bases and J by 2 bases, with 20 bases between. CDR3 bases: TGTGCCAGCAGTATACTGACCGGGGGAGAGCACACAGATACGCAGTATTTT. Protein product: CASSILTGGEHTDTQYF.

This rearrangement joins TRBV28 to TRBJ2-5, with 9 bases matching TRBD1. The germline V gene has CDR1 MDHEN and CDR2 SYDVKM. The CDR3 sequence is 15 residues long. J gave up 4 bases and V 5 bases, and 8 bases lay outside the gene matches. The CDR3 protein is CASSAGTGLRETQYF. CDR3 sequence (DNA): TGTGCCAGCAGTGCCGGGACAGGGCTTAGAGAGACCCAGTACTTC.

The chain joins TRBV7-9 to TRBJ1-2; 7 bases align to TRBD1. Germline V gene data show CDR1 as SEHNR and CDR2 as FQNEAQ (reference sequence). V trimming: 5 bases; J trimming: 7 bases; junction bases outside the gene matches: 4. CDR3 length: 12 amino acids. The chain's CDR3 is CASSPGQLGYTF. As DNA, the CDR3 is TGTGCCAGCAGCCCGGGACAGCTTGGCTACACCTTC.

About this clone: Other nucleotide sequences from this sample produce the same CDR3. CDR3 sequence reads: CASSFGTDTQYF. The CDR3 region has the DNA TGTGCCAGCAGCTTTGGGACAGATACGCAGTATTTT. The chain couples TRBV11-2 to TRBJ2-3, with no clear D. V was trimmed by 3 bases and J by 3 bases, leaving 4 bases between them. The CDR3 spans 12 residues. Germline CDR1 is SGHAT and CDR2 is FQNNGV.